These 24 T cell receptor beta chains were all obtained from the same sample, sequenced in a study of cytomegalovirus exposure and HLA in healthy donors. Use of 60 Vbeta and 13 Jbeta primers characterized the PCR. Clones were sequenced by immunoSEQ multiplex PCR, and TCRdb holds only the in-frame ones, with some missing. The repertoire has about 110,000 clones, 74% of them found once; the top ten carry roughly 2.7%. The sequenced sample was PBMCs. These receptors were obtained from a man aged 50-60 years in good health and CMV-seropositive.

This chain links TRBV5-4 with TRBJ2-3, with D maybe TRBD2 (6 bases). The CDR3 sequence is 14 residues long. In germline, CDR1 is SGHNT, CDR2 YYREEE (reference sequence). V lost 6 bases to trimming and J lost 6 bases, with 17 bases between them. The CDR3 DNA reads TGTGCCAGCACCACACTAGCTTCCACGGATACGCAGTATTTT. Amino acids: CASTTLASTDTQYF.

This clone came up once. This sequence joins TRBV6-1 and TRBJ2-1, with 11 bases lining up with TRBD2. This CDR3 has 14 amino acids. J gave up 4 bases and V 8 bases, and 4 bases lay outside the gene matches. Germline lookup yields CDR1 MNHNS and CDR2 SASEGT. As DNA, the CDR3 is TGTGCCAGCGAGACTAGCGGGGATTACAATGAGCAGTTCTTC. Its translation: CASETSGDYNEQFF.

This clone was seen a handful of times. The CDR3 coding sequence is TGTGCCAGCAGCGCCGCGGGACAGGGGGCTTATGGCTACACCTTC. Protein sequence: CASSAAGQGAYGYTF. The rearrangement joins TRBV9 to TRBJ1-2; 12 bases align to TRBD1. The V gene's germline CDR1 is SGDLS and CDR2 YYNGEE. V lost 3 bases and J lost 5; bases outside the gene matches: 5. CDR3 length: 15 residues.

The V and J genes are TRBV12-5 and TRBJ1-2; weak D call: TRBD1 (6 bases). Per the germline V gene, CDR1 is LGHNT and CDR2 is FRNRAP. The CDR3 contains 17 residues. The V end was cut by 3 bases, the J end by 5 bases, with 22 bases between. The CDR3 here is CASGFVPPIKDSYGYTF. The DNA for the CDR3 is TGTGCTAGTGGTTTCGTACCCCCCATAAAGGACAGTTATGGCTACACCTTC.

This clone was picked up a small number of times. The rearrangement joins TRBV18 to TRBJ1-4; D perhaps matches TRBD1 (5 bases). The CDR3 consists of 15 residues. Germline V CDR1 and CDR2: KGHSH, LQKENI. Trimming took off 4 bases at V and 4 bases at J, with 13 bases between the two ends. The CDR3 DNA sequence: TGTGCCAGCTCACGGCGTGACAGCTTTAATGAAAAACTGTTTTTT. Translation: CASSRRDSFNEKLFF.

The rearrangement uses TRBV7-2 and TRBJ2-3; TRBD1 agrees at 7 bases. Per germline, CDR1 SGHTA and CDR2 FQGNSA. The CDR3 totals 16 residues. The trim removed 1 base at V and 5 bases at J, leaving 9 bases unmatched. CDR3 sequence (DNA): TGTGCCAGCAGCTTAGACCTTACAGGGGTGGGAGATACGCAGTATTTT. Translating gives CASSLDLTGVGDTQYF. The whole variable domain, remainder taken from reference TRBV7-2 and TRBJ2-3, is GAGVSQSPSNKVTEKGKDVELRCDPISGHTALYWYRQSLGQGLEFLIYFQGNSAPDKSGLPSDRFSAERTGGSVSTLTIQRTQQEDSAVYLCASSLDLTGVGDTQYFGPGTRLTVL.

This clone has a handful of counts. V and J are TRBV2 and TRBJ2-1; 9 bases fit TRBD2. The germline CDR1 and CDR2 sequences are SNHLY and FYNNEI. V was pared by 6 bases and J by 6 bases, with 9 bases of the junction left unmatched. CDR3 length: 15 residues. The CDR3, as DNA: TGTGCCAGCAGGGGCGGGGGGGCAGGGTTCAATGAGCAGTTCTTC. It translates to CASRGGGAGFNEQFF.

The rearrangement joins TRBV5-5 to TRBJ2-1, with 14 bases identical to TRBD2. The CDR3 contains 18 residues. After removal of 2 bases from V and 4 bases from J, the junction contained 8 bases not matched to a gene. The germline V gene has CDR1 SGHKS and CDR2 YYEKEE (reference sequence). The CDR3 nucleotides are TGTGCCAGCAGCTTCCGACTAGCGGGAGGGCCTGATTACAATGAGCAGTTCTTC. Translation gives CASSFRLAGGPDYNEQFF.

This clone appeared once. J is TRBJ1-2 and V is TRBV15, with unresolved D. The CDR3 is 14 residues long. From germline, CDR1 is LNHNV and CDR2 YYDKDF (reference sequence). V dropped 5 bases and J dropped 0 bases, with 10 bases sitting between them. The CDR3 DNA reads TGTGCCACCAGCCCCTCGGAGTCTAACTATGGCTACACCTTC. Protein sequence: CATSPSESNYGYTF.

This clone qualifies as medium-sized (0.01 to 0.1%). The chain has TRBV25-1 and TRBJ2-1, with 10 bases fitting TRBD2. This CDR3 spans 15 amino acids. The trim removed 1 base at V and 5 bases at J, leaving 2 bases unmatched. Germline assignment: CDR1 MGHDK and CDR2 SYGVNS. CDR3 DNA: TGTGCCAGCAGTGAATGGAGCGGGGGGGACAATGAGCAGTTCTTC. It is translated as CASSEWSGGDNEQFF.

This clone came up a few times. This chain uses TRBV6-5 with TRBJ1-1; D not resolved. The CDR3 covers 16 residues. V was shortened by 0 bases and J by 1 base, with 12 bases between the two germline ends. In germline, CDR1 is MNHEY, CDR2 SVGAGI. CDR3: CASSYSNPPGNTEAFF. As DNA, the CDR3 is TGTGCCAGCAGTTACTCGAATCCGCCCGGGAACACTGAAGCTTTCTTT.

This chain joins TRBV7-2 and TRBJ2-7; 13 bases are a match to TRBD2. Germline V lookup: CDR1 SGHTA, CDR2 FQGNSA. Germline trimming cut 5 bases from V and 3 bases from J; bases unmatched to any gene: 13. The CDR3 covers 18 residues. Here the CDR3 DNA reads TGTGCCAGCAGCCTCGGGACTAGCGGGATCTCCGTTTTCTACGAGCAGTACTTC. Its translation is CASSLGTSGISVFYEQYF.

This clone was picked up one time. This rearrangement joins TRBV13 to TRBJ1-2, with 11 bases aligning to TRBD1. Germline CDR1 PRHDT, CDR2 FYEKMQ (reference sequence). V was clipped by 4 bases and J by 5 bases; unmatched bases: 12. There are 17 residues in the CDR3. CDR3 residues: CASSSRTGGVLKYGYTF. CDR3 sequence (DNA): TGTGCCAGCAGCTCTAGGACAGGGGGCGTCTTAAAGTATGGCTACACCTTC. Using reference TRBV13 and TRBJ1-2 for the parts outside the CDR3, the full variable domain is AAGVIQSPRHLIKEKRETATLKCYPIPRHDTVYWYQQGPGQDPQFLISFYEKMQSDKGSIPDRFSAQQFSDYHSELNMSSLELGDSALYFCASSSRTGGVLKYGYTFGSGTRLTVV.

The chain links TRBV7-9 to TRBJ2-5; 10 bases map to TRBD1. The V segment lost 4 bases and the J segment 9 bases; nucleotides outside the gene matches: 5. CDR1 and CDR2 (germline): SEHNR, FQNEAQ (reference sequence). CDR3 length: 13 residues. The CDR3 is CASSSGTGDPQYF. The CDR3 nucleotides are TGTGCCAGCAGCTCCGGGACAGGGGATCCCCAGTACTTC.

The chain uses TRBV9 and TRBJ1-1, with no clear D. The CDR3 spans 13 residues. From germline, CDR1 is SGDLS and CDR2 YYNGEE. The V end lost 0 bases, the J end lost 1 base, and 4 bases lay between the germline ends. The CDR3 reads CASSVDWNTEAFF. The CDR3 bases are TGTGCCAGCAGCGTAGACTGGAACACTGAAGCTTTCTTT.

This clone was counted once. The rearrangement uses TRBV4-2 and TRBJ1-2; D possibly corresponds to TRBD1 (6 bases). CDR1 and CDR2 (germline): LGHNA, YNFKEQ. This CDR3 is 16 amino acids long. Between the trimmed V and J ends, which lost 1 base and 3 bases, there was a span of 15 bases. The CDR3 region is CASSQGQYREHYGYTF. In nucleotides, the CDR3 is TGTGCCAGCAGCCAAGGACAATACAGGGAGCACTATGGCTACACCTTC.

V is TRBV6-1 and J is TRBJ1-6; the D gene is possibly TRBD1 (6 bases). Germline loops: CDR1 MNHNS, CDR2 SASEGT. Trimming stripped 1 base from V and 8 bases from J, with 12 bases between. The CDR3 runs 15 residues. The chain's CDR3 is CASSEVDRWDSPLHF. Here the CDR3 DNA reads TGTGCCAGCAGTGAAGTTGACAGGTGGGATTCACCCCTCCACTTT.

This clone occurred a few times. The chain is built from TRBV27 and TRBJ1-2; TRBD1 aligns across 10 bases. V shed 3 bases and J 4 bases; nucleotides not matched to a gene: 8. Germline CDR1 is MNHEY and CDR2 is SMNVEV (reference sequence). The CDR3 length is 16 residues. The CDR3 region has the DNA TGTGCCAGCAGTTTCTCGGGACAGGGGAATGTCTATGGCTACACCTTC. Translated, it gives CASSFSGQGNVYGYTF.

The rearrangement uses TRBV4-1 and TRBJ1-4, with no clear D. The CDR3 sequence is 16 residues long. The germline V and J ends were trimmed by 0 bases and 8 bases, with 16 bases remaining between them. CDR1 is MGHRA, CDR2 YSYEKL, per germline. The CDR3 region is CASSQDRTGGWEKLFF. Written as DNA, the CDR3 is TGCGCCAGCAGCCAAGATAGGACGGGAGGGTGGGAAAAACTGTTTTTT.

The chain combines TRBV19 with TRBJ2-7; 8 nucleotides agree with TRBD1. The germline gives CDR1 LNHDA, CDR2 SQIVND (reference sequence). J gave up 7 bases and V 1 base, and 0 bases lay outside the gene matches. The CDR3 length is 12 residues. CDR3 DNA: TGTGCCAGTAGTATAGGACAGGGGGAGCAGTACTTC. The encoded protein is CASSIGQGEQYF.

The rearrangement links TRBV10-3 to TRBJ1-1, with TRBD1 matching 7 bases. CDR1 and CDR2 (germline): ENHRY, SYGVKD. With V trimmed by 4 bases and J by 5 bases, 4 bases remained unmatched. The CDR3 is made up of 13 amino acids. The CDR3 DNA follows: TGTGCCATCAGTGGACAGGGTGGAACTGAAGCTTTCTTT. Amino acid sequence: CAISGQGGTEAFF.

The chain is built from TRBV7-7 and TRBJ2-7; 9 nucleotides align to TRBD1. Germline-derived CDR1 and CDR2 are SSHAT and FNYEAQ (reference sequence). The junction had 5 bases not matched to a gene; V was cut back by 1 base and J by 10 bases. The CDR3 length is 13 residues. The CDR3 coding sequence is TGTGCCAGCAGCTTAGACACAGGGGGCGACCAGTACTTC. This sequence encodes CASSLDTGGDQYF.

The chain has TRBV5-8 and TRBJ2-7; D unclear. Germline CDR1 is SGHTS and CDR2 is YDEGEE. This CDR3 has 13 amino acids. Between the trimmed V and J ends, which lost 0 bases and 5 bases, there was a span of 9 bases. As DNA, the CDR3 is TGTGCCAGCAGCTTGGTCAGGCCAGACGAGCAGTACTTC. Its translation: CASSLVRPDEQYF.

The V call is TRBV5-1, the J call TRBJ1-6, with D unresolved. The CDR3 is 16 residues long. Trimming stripped 0 bases from V and 0 bases from J, with 7 bases between. Looked up from germline, CDR1 is SGHRS and CDR2 is YFSETQ. The CDR3 reads CASSLAGSSYNSPLHF. The CDR3, as DNA: TGCGCCAGCAGCTTGGCTGGGAGCTCCTATAATTCACCCCTCCACTTT.